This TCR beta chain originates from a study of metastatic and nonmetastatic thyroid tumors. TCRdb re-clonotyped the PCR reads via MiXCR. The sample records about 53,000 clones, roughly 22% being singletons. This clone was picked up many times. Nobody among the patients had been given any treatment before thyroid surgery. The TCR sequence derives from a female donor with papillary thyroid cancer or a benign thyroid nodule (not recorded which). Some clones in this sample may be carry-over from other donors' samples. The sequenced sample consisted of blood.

CDR3 residues: CSGSGVDEQFF. The CDR3 DNA reads as TGCAGTGGGAGTGGGGTGGATGAGCAGTTCTTC. The J gene is TRBJ2-1, the V gene TRBV20-1, with unresolved D. V lost 7 bases and J 8 bases, leaving 12 bases between the germline ends. The CDR3 is 11 amino acids. CDR1 and CDR2 from the germline V gene are DFQATT and SNEGSKA (reference sequence).